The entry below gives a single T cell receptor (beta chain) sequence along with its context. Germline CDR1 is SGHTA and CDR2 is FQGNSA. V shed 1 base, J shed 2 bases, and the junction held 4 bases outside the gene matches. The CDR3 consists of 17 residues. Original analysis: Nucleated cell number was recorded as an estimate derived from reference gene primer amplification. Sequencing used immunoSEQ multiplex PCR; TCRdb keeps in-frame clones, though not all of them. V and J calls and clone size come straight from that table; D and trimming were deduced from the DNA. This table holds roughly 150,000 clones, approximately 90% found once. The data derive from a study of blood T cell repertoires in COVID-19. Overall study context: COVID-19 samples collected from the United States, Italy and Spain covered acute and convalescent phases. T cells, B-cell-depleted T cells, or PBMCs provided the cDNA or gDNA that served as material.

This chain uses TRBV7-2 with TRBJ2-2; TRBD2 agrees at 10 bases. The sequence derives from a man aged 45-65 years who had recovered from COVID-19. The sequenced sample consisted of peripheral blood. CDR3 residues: CASSLGSGGVNTGELFF. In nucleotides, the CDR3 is TGTGCCAGCAGCTTAGGAAGCGGGGGGGTCAACACCGGGGAGCTGTTTTTT.